The TCR beta chain described here comes from a study of T cell repertoires in cytomegalovirus infection. MiXCR, run by TCRdb on the reads, gives a single entry per CDR3 protein. The profile covers roughly 300,000 distinct CDR3 sequences, with about 26% appearing a single time and roughly 14% taken by the ten largest. In regard to this clonotype: Antigen: not known.

General study points: Dominating the ex vivo response were HLA-C-restricted CMV-specific TCR beta clonotypes.

The CDR3 is 15 residues long. V lost 5 bases to trimming and J lost 2 bases; unmatched junction nucleotides: 5. Germline lookup yields CDR1 SEHNR and CDR2 FQNEAQ (reference sequence). The chain is built from TRBV7-9 and TRBJ2-1; TRBD2 agrees at 8 bases. This TCR was sampled from a human donor in good health (CMV status not recorded). Some clones in this sample may be carry-over from other donors' samples. Sequenced input: PBMCs. Here the CDR3 reads CASSPSGSPYNEQFF. CDR3 in DNA: TGTGCCAGCAGCCCGAGCGGGAGCCCCTACAATGAGCAGTTCTTC. Complete variable domain (other parts from reference TRBV7-9 and TRBJ2-1): DTGVSQNPRHKITKRGQNVTFRCDPISEHNRLYWYRQTLGQGPEFLTYFQNEAQLEKSRLLSDRFSAERPKGSFSTLEIQRTEQGDSAMYLCASSPSGSPYNEQFFGPGTRLTVL.